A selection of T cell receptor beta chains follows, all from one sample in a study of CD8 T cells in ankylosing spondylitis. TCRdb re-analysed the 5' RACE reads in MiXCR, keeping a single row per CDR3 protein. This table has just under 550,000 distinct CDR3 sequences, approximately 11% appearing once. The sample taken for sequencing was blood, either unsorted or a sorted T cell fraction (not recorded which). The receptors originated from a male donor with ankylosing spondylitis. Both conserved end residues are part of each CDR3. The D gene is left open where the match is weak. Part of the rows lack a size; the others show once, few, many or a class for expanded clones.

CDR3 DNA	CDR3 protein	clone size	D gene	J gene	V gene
TGCAGTGCCGAGCGGGAGTTCTTGGAGACCCAGTACTTC	CSAEREFLETQYF	few	TRBD2	TRBJ2-5	TRBV20-1
TGCGCCAGCAGCCAAGCCAGTCAGGGTATGGTGGAAAGCACTGAAGCTTTCTTT	CASSQASQGMVESTEAFF	few	NA	TRBJ1-1	TRBV4-1
TGTGCCAGCAGGCGCAGTCCGAACACTGAAGCTTTCTTT	CASRRSPNTEAFF	few	NA	TRBJ1-1	TRBV12-3/TRBV12-4
TGTGCCAGCAGCTTGAGGCTTCGCCGACAGACCACGTATGGCTACACCTTC	CASSLRLRRQTTYGYTF	many	NA	TRBJ1-2	TRBV5-7
TGTGCCAGCAGTTGGAGAGGGGACCTTCCCACTGAAGCTTTCTTT	CASSWRGDLPTEAFF	NA	NA	TRBJ1-1	TRBV6-2/TRBV6-3
TGTGCCAGCAGCTTAGGGCCAGTCAGGTACTTC	CASSLGPVRYF	few	NA	TRBJ2-7	TRBV11-2
TGCAGCGTTTCAGCGGGAGGCTTGGGAGATACGCAGTATTTT	CSVSAGGLGDTQYF	NA	TRBD2	TRBJ2-3	TRBV29-1
TGTGCCAGCAGTTTGGGCGTGGGGGGTGGCTACACCTTC	CASSLGVGGGYTF	few	NA	TRBJ1-2	TRBV12-3/TRBV12-4
TGTGCCAGCAGCTCCGGGACAGGGTTTGACTATGGCTACACCTTC	CASSSGTGFDYGYTF	few	TRBD1	TRBJ1-2	TRBV27
TGCGCCAGCAGCGTGGACAGGCTACAAGAGACCCAGTACTTC	CASSVDRLQETQYF	NA	TRBD1	TRBJ2-5	TRBV5-1
TGTGCCAGCAGCGCCACAGGGTTCACAGATACGCAGTATTTT	CASSATGFTDTQYF	NA	NA	TRBJ2-3	TRBV3-1
TGTGCCAGCAGCTTACCGGTGGGGACAGGGAATAACTATGGCTACACCTTC	CASSLPVGTGNNYGYTF	NA	TRBD1	TRBJ1-2	TRBV7-2
TGTGCCAGCAGCTTAGAAACGGGAGCGGACGGGGAGCTGTTTTTT	CASSLETGADGELFF	many	NA	TRBJ2-2	TRBV11-3
TGCGCCAGCAGCTTGGACGGGAGGGCATTTTACAATGAGCAGTTCTTC	CASSLDGRAFYNEQFF	NA	TRBD2	TRBJ2-1	TRBV5-1
TGTGCCAGCAGTTTAGAGACTATTGGGACCCAGTACTTC	CASSLETIGTQYF	NA	NA	TRBJ2-5	TRBV12-3/TRBV12-4
TGCAGCGTCTGGGGGGTCTCGCCCCAAGAAATTTTCACCGGGGAGCTGTTTTTT	CSVWGVSPQEIFTGELFF	NA	NA	TRBJ2-2	TRBV29-1
TGTGCCAGCAGGGGTACTAGCGGGCACCACAATGAGCAGTTCTTC	CASRGTSGHHNEQFF	few	TRBD2	TRBJ2-1	TRBV14
TGCAGTGCTAGAGGGACTAGCGGAACCTACAATGAGCAGTTCTTC	CSARGTSGTYNEQFF	few	TRBD2	TRBJ2-1	TRBV20-1
TGTGCCATCAGTGGGAGGACCGGGACAGGGGTTGAGACCCAGTACTTC	CAISGRTGTGVETQYF	NA	TRBD1	TRBJ2-5	TRBV10-3
TGTGCCAGTAGTAACGAGCAGTATTCACCCCTCCACTTT	CASSNEQYSPLHF	few	NA	TRBJ1-6	TRBV19
TGCAGTGCTAGCCGGCGGGGCTCCTACAATGAGCAGTTCTTC	CSASRRGSYNEQFF	many	NA	TRBJ2-1	TRBV20-1
TGTGCCAGCGAACCCCTGGGACTAGCGGGAGGGCAGGATGAGCAGTTCTTC	CASEPLGLAGGQDEQFF	NA	TRBD2	TRBJ2-1	TRBV6-2/TRBV6-3
TGTGCCTGGACAGGGTTTGCTGAAGCTTTCTTT	CAWTGFAEAFF	NA	NA	TRBJ1-1	TRBV30
TGCAGCGTTGGTTATAGCACAGATACGCAGTATTTT	CSVGYSTDTQYF	NA	NA	TRBJ2-3	TRBV29-1
TGCAGTGGACGGTGGGGGTCGAACACTGAAGCTTTCTTT	CSGRWGSNTEAFF	NA	NA	TRBJ1-1	TRBV20-1
TGCAGTGCTAGCCCTAGCACAGATACGCAGTATTTT	CSASPSTDTQYF	many	NA	TRBJ2-3	TRBV20-1
TGTGCCAGCAGCCAGGATTGGAGGGAAAACTATGGCTACACCTTC	CASSQDWRENYGYTF	many	NA	TRBJ1-2	TRBV3-1
TGTGCCAGCAGCTTAGTAGGCGGGAGGATGAACAATGAGCAGTTCTTC	CASSLVGGRMNNEQFF	few	TRBD2	TRBJ2-1	TRBV7-9
TGCAGTGCTAGAGATCTAAAAGGGGAGAAAGGGGAGAACACTGAAGCTTTCTTT	CSARDLKGEKGENTEAFF	few	NA	TRBJ1-1	TRBV20-1
TGTGCCAGCTCACAGGAACAGGGATTCTATAGCAATCAGCCCCAGCATTTT	CASSQEQGFYSNQPQHF	few	NA	TRBJ1-5	TRBV18
TGTGCCACCGGGACAGGAAACACCATATATTTT	CATGTGNTIYF	few	NA	TRBJ1-3	TRBV12-3/TRBV12-4
TGTGCCAGCAGTTACGAGGGTACCCATGGCTACACCTTC	CASSYEGTHGYTF	many	NA	TRBJ1-2	TRBV6-6
TGTGCCAGCAGCTCCCCGGCCCCCTGGGATGAGCAGTTCTTC	CASSSPAPWDEQFF	few	NA	TRBJ2-1	TRBV12-3/TRBV12-4
TGTGCCAGCAGTCCGGGACAGGGGGCCGGTGATCAGCCCCAGCATTTT	CASSPGQGAGDQPQHF	few	TRBD1	TRBJ1-5	TRBV6-1
TGTGCCAGCAGGGGGATACTGGGCAGGGGGGGGACTGAAGCTTTCTTT	CASRGILGRGGTEAFF	NA	TRBD1	TRBJ1-1	TRBV12-3/TRBV12-4
TGTGCCATCAGTGAGTCGTCGACAGGTGCCTATGAAGCTTTCTTT	CAISESSTGAYEAFF	NA	NA	TRBJ1-1	TRBV10-3
TGTGCCAGCAGCCCGAACTTACAGGGACCTGAAGCTTTCTTT	CASSPNLQGPEAFF	NA	NA	TRBJ1-1	TRBV7-9
TGCAGCGTTTACGGCGGGGACAGGGGGCCCTATGGCTACACCTTC	CSVYGGDRGPYGYTF	few	TRBD1	TRBJ1-2	TRBV29-1
TGCAGTGCCCTCCGGACAGGAAACACCATATATTTT	CSALRTGNTIYF	NA	NA	TRBJ1-3	TRBV20-1
TGTGCCAGCAGCTTCACCCCCGGACAGGGCCGTTCCGGCATTCAGTACTTC	CASSFTPGQGRSGIQYF	once	TRBD1	TRBJ2-4	TRBV6-1
TGTGCCTGGGTTCTCCAGAGTTCTGGAAACACCATATATTTT	CAWVLQSSGNTIYF	NA	NA	TRBJ1-3	TRBV30
TGTGCCAGCAACCGACAGGGGACCCATCAGCCCCAGCATTTT	CASNRQGTHQPQHF	many	TRBD1	TRBJ1-5	TRBV12-3/TRBV12-4
TGTGCCAGCAGCTCCCAGGGATGGACCCGGGACTCTCGGGAGACCCAGTACTTC	CASSSQGWTRDSRETQYF	few	NA	TRBJ2-5	TRBV11-2
TGTGCCAGCAGGTCGACAGGAGCCGATTCACCCCTCCACTTT	CASRSTGADSPLHF	NA	NA	TRBJ1-6	TRBV7-8
TGTGCCAGCAGTGAAGCCATGGTCGCGGGGACTTTCTTT	CASSEAMVAGTFF	NA	NA	TRBJ1-1	TRBV2
TGTGCCAGCAGTGGACAGGGGCTCGGGCAGCCCCAGCATTTT	CASSGQGLGQPQHF	few	TRBD1	TRBJ1-5	TRBV27
TGCGCCAGCAGCTTCTGGACTAGCGGGAGCGACGCAGATACGCAGTATTTT	CASSFWTSGSDADTQYF	NA	TRBD2	TRBJ2-3	TRBV5-1
TGTGCCAGCAGTTACAGGTTGTCCTACAATGAGCAGTTCTTC	CASSYRLSYNEQFF	few	NA	TRBJ2-1	TRBV27
TGCAGTGCCATACCGGCGGGAGGCACAGATACGCAGTATTTT	CSAIPAGGTDTQYF	few	TRBD2	TRBJ2-3	TRBV20-1
TGTGCCAGCAGCCACCGCCCGACCTCTGGCACAGATACGCAGTATTTT	CASSHRPTSGTDTQYF	NA	NA	TRBJ2-3	TRBV7-2